This T cell receptor beta chain comes out of a study of cytomegalovirus exposure and HLA in healthy donors. The CDR3 is 16 residues long. Trimming removed 3 bases at V and 7 bases at J, with 21 bases between. Per the germline V gene, CDR1 is SGDLS and CDR2 is YYNGEE. Points from the study as a whole: Information on immune exposure was restricted to one variable (CMV serostatus). A highly shared variant cluster was judged a likely technical artifact. Later analysis identified around 15,000 TCR beta sequences associated with HLA alleles, using a false discovery rate threshold of 0.05.

With 60 Vbeta and 13 Jbeta primers, the PCR was carried out. Using immunoSEQ multiplex PCR, the repertoire was profiled, and TCRdb retains in-frame clones only, with some absent. The data hold approximately 210,000 clones, with roughly four fifths observed a single time. A remark on this clone: The antigen is unknown.

This chain uses TRBV9 with TRBJ2-3; a weak D match, TRBD2 (6 bases). Input material: PBMCs. The TCR was taken from a woman between 50 and 59 years old in good health and CMV-seropositive. In DNA, the CDR3 is TGTGCCAGCAGCGAGACGATAGTGGGGAGGCTTAATACGCAGTATTTT. Amino acids: CASSETIVGRLNTQYF.